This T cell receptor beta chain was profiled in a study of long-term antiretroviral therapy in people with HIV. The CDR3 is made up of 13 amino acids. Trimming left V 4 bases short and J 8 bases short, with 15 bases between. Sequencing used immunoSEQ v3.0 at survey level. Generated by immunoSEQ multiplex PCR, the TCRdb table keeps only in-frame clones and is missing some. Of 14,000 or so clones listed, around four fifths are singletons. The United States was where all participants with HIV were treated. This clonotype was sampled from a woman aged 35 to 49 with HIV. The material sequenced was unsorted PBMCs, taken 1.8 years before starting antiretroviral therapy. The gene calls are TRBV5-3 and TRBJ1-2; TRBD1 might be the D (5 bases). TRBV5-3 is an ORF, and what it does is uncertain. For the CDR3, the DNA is TGTGCCAGAAGCATCACCGGGACGCAGGGCTACACCTTC. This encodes CARSITGTQGYTF.